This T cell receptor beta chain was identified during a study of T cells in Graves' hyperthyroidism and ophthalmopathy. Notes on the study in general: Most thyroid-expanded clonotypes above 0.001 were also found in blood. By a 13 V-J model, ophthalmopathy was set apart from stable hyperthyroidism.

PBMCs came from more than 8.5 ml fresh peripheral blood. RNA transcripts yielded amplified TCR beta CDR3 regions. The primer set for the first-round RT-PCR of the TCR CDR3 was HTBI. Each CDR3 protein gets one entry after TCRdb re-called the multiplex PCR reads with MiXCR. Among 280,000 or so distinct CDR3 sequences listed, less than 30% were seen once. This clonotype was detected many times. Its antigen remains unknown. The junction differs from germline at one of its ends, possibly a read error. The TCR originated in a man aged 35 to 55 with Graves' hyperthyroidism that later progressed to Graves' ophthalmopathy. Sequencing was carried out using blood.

The CDR3 region is CNVEDRTGNEQYF. CDR3 coding DNA: TGCAACGTTGAAGATAGGACAGGGAACGAGCAGTACTTC. The gene calls are TRBV29-1 and TRBJ2-7; 8 nucleotides agree with TRBD1. The CDR3 is 13 amino acids. Germline V gene lookup returns CDR1 SQVTM and CDR2 ANQGSEA.